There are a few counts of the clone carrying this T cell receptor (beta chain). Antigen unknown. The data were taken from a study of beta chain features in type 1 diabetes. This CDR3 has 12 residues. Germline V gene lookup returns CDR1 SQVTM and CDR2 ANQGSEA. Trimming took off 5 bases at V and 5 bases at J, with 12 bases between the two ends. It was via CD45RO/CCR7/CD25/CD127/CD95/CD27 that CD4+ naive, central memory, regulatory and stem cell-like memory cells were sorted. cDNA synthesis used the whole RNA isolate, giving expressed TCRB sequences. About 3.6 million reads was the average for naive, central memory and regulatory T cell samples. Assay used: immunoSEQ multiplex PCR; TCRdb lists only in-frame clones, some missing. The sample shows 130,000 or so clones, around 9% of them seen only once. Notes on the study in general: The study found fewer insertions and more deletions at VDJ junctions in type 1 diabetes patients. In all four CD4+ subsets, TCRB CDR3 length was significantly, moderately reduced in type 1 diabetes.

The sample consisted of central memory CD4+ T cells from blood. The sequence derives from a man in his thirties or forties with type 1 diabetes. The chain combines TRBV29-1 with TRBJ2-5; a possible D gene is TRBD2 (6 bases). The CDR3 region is CSVPAGFETQYF. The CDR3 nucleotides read TGCAGCGTTCCTGCGGGGTTCGAGACCCAGTACTTC. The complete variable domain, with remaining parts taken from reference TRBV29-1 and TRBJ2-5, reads SAVISQKPSRDICQRGTSLTIQCQVDSQVTMMFWYRQQPGQSLTLIATANQGSEATYESGFVIDKFPISRPNLTFSTLTVSNMSPEDSSIYLCSVPAGFETQYFGPGTRLLVL.